This T cell receptor beta chain stems from a study of blood T cell repertoires in COVID-19. As handled by the study authors: For nucleated cells, counts were estimated from reference gene primer amplification. Sequencing was performed with immunoSEQ multiplex PCR; in TCRdb, only in-frame clones are kept and a portion is missing. For V, J and clone size, that table is used; D and trimming come from the DNA. The sample lists under 250,000 clones, about nine tenths occurring once. Germline lookup yields CDR1 WSHSY and CDR2 SAAADI. The CDR3 is 13 residues long. V lost 8 bases to trimming and J lost 2 bases; unmatched junction nucleotides: 6.

V usage is TRBV10-2 and J usage is TRBJ2-7, with 7 bases that match TRBD1. The TCR originated in a middle-aged woman with acute or convalescent COVID-19. The sample comprised peripheral blood. CDR3 bases: TGCGCCAGCGGTCGGGACAGAACCTACGAGCAGTACGTC. It yields the protein CASGRDRTYEQYV.